This entry lists 9 T cell receptor beta chains sequenced from one sample in a study of blood T cell repertoires in COVID-19. Profiled with immunoSEQ multiplex PCR; TCRdb holds only in-frame clones, not every one. The profile shows 100,000 to 150,000 clones, around 82% of them singletons. The sequenced sample consisted of peripheral blood. The receptors shown here come from a human donor in a cohort sampled during active COVID-19.

V gene TRBV5-1 combines with J gene TRBJ2-5; D is possibly TRBD2 (6 bases). The CDR3 has 15 amino acids. V was clipped by 1 base and J by 5 bases, with 15 bases between them. Germline values: CDR1 SGHRS, CDR2 YFSETQ. The CDR3 nucleotides are TGCGCCAGCAGCTTGTCCGGAGGGTCAGGGGAGACCCAGTACTTC. Translated: CASSLSGGSGETQYF.

The J gene is TRBJ1-2, the V gene TRBV4-1, with 7 bases that match TRBD1. CDR1 and CDR2 from the germline V gene are MGHRA and YSYEKL. This CDR3 contains 16 residues. With 0 bases clipped from V and 8 bases from J, the junction kept 12 bases outside the gene matches. CDR3 protein: CASSQEGAYRGEGYTF. In DNA form, the CDR3 reads TGCGCCAGCAGCCAAGAAGGCGCCTACAGGGGAGAAGGCTACACCTTC.

This chain links TRBV5-1 with TRBJ2-7; D is undetermined. This CDR3 is built from 12 residues. V lost 3 bases and J lost 1, with 5 bases in between. Germline-derived CDR1 and CDR2 are SGHRS and YFSETQ. DNA of the CDR3: TGCGCCAGCAGCTCGGAGTCCTACGAGCAGTACTTC. This codes for CASSSESYEQYF.

The chain has TRBV27 and TRBJ2-7, with a possible D match to TRBD1 (6 bases). Per germline, CDR1 MNHEY and CDR2 SMNVEV (reference sequence). CDR3 length: 16 residues. The V gene lost 2 bases and the J gene lost 3 bases, with 17 bases spanning the gap. CDR3 sequence reads: CASSLDPRGFGYEQYF. For the CDR3, the DNA is TGTGCCAGCAGTTTAGATCCCAGGGGATTCGGCTACGAGCAGTACTTC.

This chain joins TRBV9 and TRBJ2-6, with 8 positions matching TRBD1. This CDR3 has 19 amino acids. Germline V CDR1 and CDR2: SGDLS, YYNGEE. Trimming took 4 bases from V and 0 from J; bases not matched to a gene: 12. This CDR3 is CASSPTPGQVTSGANVLTF. CDR3 sequence (DNA): TGTGCCAGCAGCCCCACCCCGGGACAGGTGACCTCTGGGGCCAACGTCCTGACTTTC. Supplemented by reference TRBV9 and TRBJ2-6, the full variable domain reads DSGVTQTPKHLITATGQRVTLRCSPRSGDLSVYWYQQSLDQGLQFLIQYYNGEERAKGNILERFSAQQFPDLHSELNLSSLELGDSALYFCASSPTPGQVTSGANVLTFGAGSRLTVL.

This clone was observed a handful of times. The rearrangement uses TRBV9 and TRBJ2-2; a weak D match, TRBD1 (6 bases). Germline assignment: CDR1 SGDLS and CDR2 YYNGEE. This CDR3 has 16 amino acids. Between the trimmed V and J ends, which lost 2 bases and 2 bases, there was a span of 13 bases. The CDR3, as DNA: TGTGCCAGCAGCGTCTCCCCGACAGGAAACACCGGGGAGCTGTTTTTT. Encoded protein: CASSVSPTGNTGELFF.

The CDR3 sequence: CASSLGQGGNQPQHF. The CDR3, as DNA: TGTGCCAGCAGCTTAGGACAGGGTGGGAATCAGCCCCAGCATTTT. This chain uses TRBV11-2 with TRBJ1-5; the match to TRBD1 covers 7 bases. With 1 base clipped from V and 4 bases from J, the junction kept 4 bases outside the gene matches. The CDR3 loop spans 15 amino acids. In germline, CDR1 is SGHAT, CDR2 FQNNGV.

This chain links TRBV7-8 with TRBJ2-1; 11 bases agree with TRBD2. The junction had 4 bases not matched to a gene; V was cut back by 2 bases and J by 10 bases. The V gene's germline CDR1 is SGHVS and CDR2 FQNEAQ. CDR3 length equals 14 residues. CDR3 nucleotides: TGTGCCAGCAGCTTAAGGGTAGCGGGGGGGGAGCAGTTCTTC. Its protein is CASSLRVAGGEQFF.

The chain has TRBV18 and TRBJ2-5; 7 nucleotides match TRBD1. CDR3 length equals 16 residues. From germline, CDR1 is KGHSH and CDR2 LQKENI. Losses at the gene ends were 0 bases for V and 5 bases for J; bases not matched to a gene: 9. The CDR3, as DNA: TGTGCCAGCTCACCACCGGGGCTAGAGGACAGGGAGACCCAGTACTTC. Translated, it gives CASSPPGLEDRETQYF.